This T cell receptor beta chain stems from a study of regulatory T cells in long-lasting Graves disease. Points from the study as a whole: A greater number of public clonotypes (around 3,000) was shared by persistent patients than by new patients (roughly 880). Accuracy was perhaps lowered by the small sample size. Gene preferences differed: TRBV28, TRBJ1-2, TRBJ2-5 in persistent cases.

Construction of the TCR beta libraries employed iRepertoire HTBI primers in conjunction with Arm-PCR of CDR3 regions. Per the original data handling: The identification of 62 TRBV and 14 TRBJ segments was made across samples. TCRdb passed the multiplex PCR reads through MiXCR, listing each CDR3 protein once. TCRdb's processing, not the study's, gives the V and J calls here. The sample shows approximately 400,000 distinct CDR3 sequences, 15% to 17% of them seen only once. The time point: newly diagnosed GD, antithyroid drugs for less than 3 months. The TCR library was made from RNA that had been extracted from PBMCs in TRIzol. The germline gives CDR1 DFQATT, CDR2 SNEGSKA (reference sequence). With V trimmed by 5 bases and J by 4 bases, 4 bases remained unmatched. The CDR3 is made up of 12 amino acids. This clonotype was picked up many times. Its antigen is not known.

Sequences were derived from peripheral blood mononuclear cells (PBMCs), sampled at new diagnosis, from a patient treated with antithyroid drugs. This chain uses TRBV20-1 with TRBJ2-7, with 8 bases that match TRBD1. This clonotype was obtained from a female donor with Graves disease. This CDR3 reads CSAEGQGYEQYF. The CDR3 nucleotides are TGCAGTGCTGAAGGACAGGGTTACGAGCAGTACTTC.